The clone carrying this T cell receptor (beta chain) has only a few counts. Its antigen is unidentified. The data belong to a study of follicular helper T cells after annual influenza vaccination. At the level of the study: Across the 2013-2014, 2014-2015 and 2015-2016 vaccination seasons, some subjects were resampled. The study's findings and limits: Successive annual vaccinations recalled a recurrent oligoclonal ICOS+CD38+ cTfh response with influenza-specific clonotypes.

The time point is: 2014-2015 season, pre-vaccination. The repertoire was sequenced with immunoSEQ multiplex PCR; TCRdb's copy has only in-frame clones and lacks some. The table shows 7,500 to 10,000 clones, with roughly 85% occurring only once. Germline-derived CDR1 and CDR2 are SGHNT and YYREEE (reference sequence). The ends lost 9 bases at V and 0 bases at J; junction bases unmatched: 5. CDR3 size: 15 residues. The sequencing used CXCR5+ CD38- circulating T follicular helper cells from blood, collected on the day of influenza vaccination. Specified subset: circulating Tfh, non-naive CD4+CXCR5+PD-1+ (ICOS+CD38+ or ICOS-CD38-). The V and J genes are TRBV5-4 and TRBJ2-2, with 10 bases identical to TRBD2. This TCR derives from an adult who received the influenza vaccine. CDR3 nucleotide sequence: TGTGCCACCTCTAGCGGGGGCGCGAACACCGGGGAGCTGTTTTTT. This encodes CATSSGGANTGELFF. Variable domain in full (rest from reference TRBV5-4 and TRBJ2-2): ETGVTQSPTHLIKTRGQQVTLRCSSQSGHNTVSWYQQALGQGPQFIFQYYREEENGRGNFPPRFSGLQFPNYSSELNVNALELDDSALYLCATSSGGANTGELFFGEGSRLTVL.